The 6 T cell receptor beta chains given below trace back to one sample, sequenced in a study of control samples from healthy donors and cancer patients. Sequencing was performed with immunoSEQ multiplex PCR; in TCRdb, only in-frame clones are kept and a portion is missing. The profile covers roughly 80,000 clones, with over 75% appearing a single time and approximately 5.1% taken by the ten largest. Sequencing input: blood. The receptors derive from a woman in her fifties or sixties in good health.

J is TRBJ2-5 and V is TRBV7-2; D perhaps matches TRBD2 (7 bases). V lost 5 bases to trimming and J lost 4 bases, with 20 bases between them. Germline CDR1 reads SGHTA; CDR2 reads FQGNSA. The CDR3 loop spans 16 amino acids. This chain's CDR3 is CASSPRAQGRGETQYF. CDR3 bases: TGTGCCAGCAGCCCCCGGGCCCAGGGGAGGGGAGAGACCCAGTACTTC.

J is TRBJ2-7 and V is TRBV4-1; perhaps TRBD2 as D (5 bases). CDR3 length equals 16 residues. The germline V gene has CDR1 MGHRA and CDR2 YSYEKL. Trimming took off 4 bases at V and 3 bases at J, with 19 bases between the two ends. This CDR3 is CASSRLRAGSIYEQYF. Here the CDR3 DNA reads TGCGCCAGCAGCCGCCTAAGGGCGGGTTCGATCTACGAGCAGTACTTC.

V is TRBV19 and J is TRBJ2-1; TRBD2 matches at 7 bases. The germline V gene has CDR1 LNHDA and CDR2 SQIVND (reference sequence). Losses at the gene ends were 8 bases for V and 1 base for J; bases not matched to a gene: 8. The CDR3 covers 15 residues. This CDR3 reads CASSPSGGSYNEQFF. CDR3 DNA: TGTGCCAGTTCCCCCTCGGGGGGATCCTACAATGAGCAGTTCTTC.

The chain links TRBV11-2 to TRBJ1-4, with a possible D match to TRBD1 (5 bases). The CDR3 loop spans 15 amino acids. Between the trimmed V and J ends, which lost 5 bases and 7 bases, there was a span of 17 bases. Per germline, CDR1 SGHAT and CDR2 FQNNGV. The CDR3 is CASSPGGGVAEKLFF. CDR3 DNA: TGTGCCAGCAGCCCTGGGGGGGGAGTGGCTGAAAAACTGTTTTTT.

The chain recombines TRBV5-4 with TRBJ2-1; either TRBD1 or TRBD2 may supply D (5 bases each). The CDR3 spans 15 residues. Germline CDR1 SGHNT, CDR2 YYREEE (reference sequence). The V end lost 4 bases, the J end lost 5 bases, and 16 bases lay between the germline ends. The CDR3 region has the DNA TGTGCCAGCAGCACACGGCTGGGGGACCACAATGAGCAGTTCTTC. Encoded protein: CASSTRLGDHNEQFF.

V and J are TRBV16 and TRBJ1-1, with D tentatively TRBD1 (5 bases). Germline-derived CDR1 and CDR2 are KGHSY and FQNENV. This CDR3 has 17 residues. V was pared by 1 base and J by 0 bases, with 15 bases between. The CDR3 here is CASSQLTAQGLNTEAFF. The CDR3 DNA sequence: TGTGCCAGCAGCCAATTGACAGCTCAAGGCCTGAACACTGAAGCTTTCTTT.